This paragraph reports one T cell receptor (beta chain). Germline V CDR1 and CDR2: SGHDN, FVKESK. The V end lost 3 bases, the J end lost 5 bases, and 10 bases lay between the germline ends. The CDR3 is made up of 13 amino acids. This sample was included in a study of blood T cell repertoires in COVID-19. Across the study: Nucleic acid was either cDNA or gDNA, and it came from T cells, B-cell-depleted T cells, or PBMCs.

Profiled with immunoSEQ multiplex PCR; TCRdb holds only in-frame clones, not every one. This repertoire shows some 80,000 clones, about 88% found once; its top ten account for roughly 19%. The chain uses TRBV14 and TRBJ2-5; a possible D gene is TRBD1 (6 bases). This receptor was taken from a human donor in a cohort sampled during active COVID-19. Sequencing used peripheral blood. The CDR3, as DNA: TGTGCCAGCAGCCAGGGGGCTTATGAGACCCAGTACTTC. Protein sequence: CASSQGAYETQYF.